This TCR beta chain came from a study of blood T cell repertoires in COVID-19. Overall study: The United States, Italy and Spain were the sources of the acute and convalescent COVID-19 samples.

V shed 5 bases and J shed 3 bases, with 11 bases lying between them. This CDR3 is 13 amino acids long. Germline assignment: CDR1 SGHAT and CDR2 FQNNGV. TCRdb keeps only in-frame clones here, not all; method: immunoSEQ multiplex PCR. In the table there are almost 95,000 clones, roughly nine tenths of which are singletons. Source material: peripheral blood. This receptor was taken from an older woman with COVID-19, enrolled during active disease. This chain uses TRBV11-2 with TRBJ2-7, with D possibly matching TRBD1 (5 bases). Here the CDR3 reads CASSQWTNYEQYF. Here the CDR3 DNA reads TGTGCCAGCAGCCAGTGGACAAACTACGAGCAGTACTTC.